The clone carrying this T cell receptor beta chain was detected a few times. Its antigen remains unidentified. Library construction for TCR beta used iRepertoire HTBI primers and Arm-PCR of CDR3 regions. TCRdb used MiXCR to reprocess the multiplex PCR reads, holding one entry per CDR3 protein. This table holds 550,000 to 700,000 distinct CDR3 sequences, around 15% found once. This entry is derived from a study of regulatory T cells in long-lasting Graves disease. Study observations and caveats: Persistent disease preferred TRBV28, TRBJ1-2 and TRBJ2-5.

CDR1 MNHEY and CDR2 SMNVEV come from the germline V gene (reference sequence). The CDR3 loop spans 16 amino acids. Trimming cost V 4 bases and J 7 bases; bases outside gene matches: 12. Time point: newly diagnosed GD, antithyroid drugs for less than 3 months. With RNA extracted from PBMCs as input, the TCR library was made. The collection involved drawing roughly 9 milliliters of peripheral blood into EDTA tubes. The data also belong to a second study, concerning T cells in Graves' hyperthyroidism and ophthalmopathy. That paper notes: Carried out on the TCR CDR3, a first-round RT-PCR used the HTBI primer set. Among thyroid clonotypes expanded above 0.001, most also appeared in blood.

This specimen consisted of peripheral blood mononuclear cells (PBMCs), obtained at new diagnosis, from a patient treated with antithyroid drugs. The TCR comes from a man aged 18 to 30 with Graves disease. This chain links TRBV27 with TRBJ2-1, with 8 bases matching TRBD2. Here the CDR3 DNA reads TGTGCCAGCAGTTCGTCAGGGGTACTAGCGGTTAATGAGCAGTTCTTC. Protein: CASSSSGVLAVNEQFF.